This paragraph covers one TCR beta chain sequence. Its antigen is not known. Germline CDR1 reads SGHNT; CDR2 reads YENEEA. V shed 4 bases, J shed 0 bases, and the junction held 2 bases outside the gene matches. The CDR3 spans 15 residues. These data come from a study of cytomegalovirus exposure and HLA in healthy donors. Both 60 Vbeta primers and 13 Jbeta primers went into the PCR. Authors' analysis steps: In a later analysis, the count reached 80 million or so unique TCR beta chains, with roughly 11 million shared. Profiled with immunoSEQ multiplex PCR; TCRdb holds only in-frame clones, not every one. V and J calls and clone size come straight from that table; D and trimming were deduced from the DNA. In the table there are about 140,000 clones, less than 80% of which are singletons. Study results and limitations: CMV serostatus was the sole immune exposure information available.

This TCR came from a man aged 35 to 55 in good health and CMV-seropositive. V gene TRBV11-3 combines with J gene TRBJ2-5; 10 bases match TRBD2. The specimen sequenced was PBMCs. CDR3 protein: CASSSGLANQETQYF. Here the CDR3 DNA reads TGTGCCAGCAGCTCGGGACTAGCGAACCAAGAGACCCAGTACTTC.